The rows below give T cell receptor beta chains drawn from one sample of a study of blood T cell repertoires in COVID-19. Clones were read by immunoSEQ multiplex PCR, and TCRdb kept only the in-frame ones, dropping some. The profile covers about 150,000 clones, with 75% to 90% appearing a single time and 5.2% taken by the ten largest. Sequenced sample: PBMCs or T cells enriched from blood (not recorded which). These TCRs come from a man between 65 and 85 years old who had been exposed to COVID-19. Each CDR3 is given with its conserved first and last residue. Fields, in order: V gene, D gene, clone size, J gene, CDR3 DNA, CDR3 protein. D genes are given only for firm matches. A row's size may be missing; if present it is once, few, many or a size class.

V gene: TRBV19; D gene: TRBD1; clone size: NA; J gene: TRBJ1-1; CDR3 DNA: TGTGCCAGTAGAGCCCAGTGGGACAGGGGGTCCCCAATGAACACTGAAGCTTTCTTT; CDR3 protein: CASRAQWDRGSPMNTEAFF
V gene: TRBV6-1; D gene: TRBD1; clone size: NA; J gene: TRBJ2-7; CDR3 DNA: TGTGCCAGCAGTGAAGCGCCAGGACAGGGCTACGAGCAGTACTTC; CDR3 protein: CASSEAPGQGYEQYF
V gene: TRBV19; D gene: TRBD1; clone size: NA; J gene: TRBJ1-5; CDR3 DNA: TGTGCCAGTACTCACCGGGACAGGGGTAGACAGCCCCAGCATTTT; CDR3 protein: CASTHRDRGRQPQHF
V gene: TRBV5-6; D gene: NA; clone size: NA; J gene: TRBJ1-2; CDR3 DNA: TGTGCCAGCAGCTTCGAGTTATATGGCTACACCTTC; CDR3 protein: CASSFELYGYTF
V gene: TRBV4-1; D gene: TRBD2; clone size: few; J gene: TRBJ2-2; CDR3 DNA: TGCGCCAGCAGCCAAGGGCTAGCGGACCCTCCCGGGGAGCTGTTTTTT; CDR3 protein: CASSQGLADPPGELFF
V gene: TRBV11-2; D gene: TRBD2; clone size: NA; J gene: TRBJ2-7; CDR3 DNA: TGTGCCAGCAGCCGGGTGGGGGGGGACGAGCAGTACTTC; CDR3 protein: CASSRVGGDEQYF
V gene: TRBV19; D gene: NA; clone size: NA; J gene: TRBJ2-1; CDR3 DNA: TGTGCCAGTAGTACGACACCTCCCCACAATGAGCAGTTCTTC; CDR3 protein: CASSTTPPHNEQFF
V gene: TRBV9; D gene: TRBD1; clone size: NA; J gene: TRBJ2-2; CDR3 DNA: TGTGCCAGCAGCGTAGCGGGACAGGCCACCGGGGAGCTGTTTTTT; CDR3 protein: CASSVAGQATGELFF
V gene: TRBV27; D gene: NA; clone size: once; J gene: TRBJ1-6; CDR3 DNA: TGTGCCAGCAGTAATTGGAGGGACGACCTCTATAATTCACCCCTCCACTTT; CDR3 protein: CASSNWRDDLYNSPLHF
V gene: TRBV5-1; D gene: TRBD1; clone size: NA; J gene: TRBJ2-3; CDR3 DNA: TGCGCCAGCAGCTCGGACAGGTCTAAACGAGATACGCAGTATTTT; CDR3 protein: CASSSDRSKRDTQYF
V gene: TRBV28; D gene: TRBD2; clone size: NA; J gene: TRBJ2-3; CDR3 DNA: TGTGCCAGCACAAGCGGGAGCCCTCGGGATACGCAGTATTTT; CDR3 protein: CASTSGSPRDTQYF
V gene: TRBV9; D gene: TRBD1; clone size: NA; J gene: TRBJ2-3; CDR3 DNA: TGTGCCAGCAGCTCCCTCCAACAGGGGACCACCACAGATACGCAGTATTTT; CDR3 protein: CASSSLQQGTTTDTQYF
V gene: TRBV19; D gene: TRBD1; clone size: NA; J gene: TRBJ1-1; CDR3 DNA: TGTGCCAGTAGTTCAGCAGGGGGCCGGACTGAAGCTTTCTTT; CDR3 protein: CASSSAGGRTEAFF
V gene: TRBV9; D gene: NA; clone size: NA; J gene: TRBJ1-1; CDR3 DNA: TGTGCCAGCAGCGGCGGGCCAGACATGAACACTGAAGCTTTCTTT; CDR3 protein: CASSGGPDMNTEAFF
V gene: TRBV6-6; D gene: TRBD2; clone size: NA; J gene: TRBJ2-5; CDR3 DNA: TGTGCCAGCAGTTGGACTAGCGGAGCTCAAGAGACCCAGTACTTC; CDR3 protein: CASSWTSGAQETQYF
V gene: TRBV28; D gene: NA; clone size: NA; J gene: TRBJ1-5; CDR3 DNA: TGTGCCAGCGGTACAGGGAGCCAGCCCCAGCATTTT; CDR3 protein: CASGTGSQPQHF
V gene: TRBV28; D gene: TRBD1; clone size: NA; J gene: TRBJ2-7; CDR3 DNA: TGTGCCAGCAGTCCCGACAGGGACCTGGCTTACGAGCAGTACTTC; CDR3 protein: CASSPDRDLAYEQYF
V gene: TRBV20-1; D gene: TRBD1; clone size: medium-sized; J gene: TRBJ2-7; CDR3 DNA: TGCAGTGCTAGTGGCCCGGACAGGGTTTACGAGCAGTACTTC; CDR3 protein: CSASGPDRVYEQYF
V gene: TRBV14; D gene: NA; clone size: NA; J gene: TRBJ1-3; CDR3 DNA: TGTGCCAGCAGCCGAACTCGGGTCTCTGGAAACACCATATATTTT; CDR3 protein: CASSRTRVSGNTIYF
V gene: TRBV7-2; D gene: NA; clone size: NA; J gene: TRBJ2-1; CDR3 DNA: TGTGCCAGCAGCTTGGCGGGGCCTATTTACAATGAGCAGTTCTTC; CDR3 protein: CASSLAGPIYNEQFF
V gene: TRBV6-5; D gene: NA; clone size: NA; J gene: TRBJ1-1; CDR3 DNA: TGTGCCAGCCTACCTCAGGGGTGGCCTACTGAAGCTTTCTTT; CDR3 protein: CASLPQGWPTEAFF
V gene: TRBV28; D gene: NA; clone size: NA; J gene: TRBJ2-5; CDR3 DNA: TGTGCCAGCAGTTTTCGAGGGCGTCAAGAGACCCAGTACTTC; CDR3 protein: CASSFRGRQETQYF
V gene: TRBV24-1; D gene: TRBD1; clone size: few; J gene: TRBJ1-4; CDR3 DNA: TGTGCCACCAGTGACTCAGGGGGCGCCTTTGAAAAACTGTTTTTT; CDR3 protein: CATSDSGGAFEKLFF
V gene: TRBV11-2; D gene: TRBD1; clone size: few; J gene: TRBJ1-1; CDR3 DNA: TGTGCCAGCAGCTTACGACAGGGGCGAGTTGACACTGAAGCTTTCTTT; CDR3 protein: CASSLRQGRVDTEAFF
V gene: TRBV6-6; D gene: NA; clone size: NA; J gene: TRBJ1-3; CDR3 DNA: TGTGCCAGCACTAGGACAATCCCTGGAAACACCATATATTTT; CDR3 protein: CASTRTIPGNTIYF
V gene: TRBV7-9; D gene: TRBD1; clone size: NA; J gene: TRBJ1-2; CDR3 DNA: TGTGCCAGCAGCTCGCTCCTCTCGACAGGGATGGACTATGGCTACACCTTC; CDR3 protein: CASSSLLSTGMDYGYTF
V gene: TRBV7-2; D gene: NA; clone size: NA; J gene: TRBJ2-2; CDR3 DNA: TGTGCCAGCAGCCCGGGACTCAACACCGGGGAGCTGTTTTTT; CDR3 protein: CASSPGLNTGELFF
V gene: TRBV7-2; D gene: NA; clone size: NA; J gene: TRBJ2-3; CDR3 DNA: TGTGCCAGCACCCCAGGGCTCAGCACAGATACGCAGTATTTT; CDR3 protein: CASTPGLSTDTQYF
V gene: TRBV19; D gene: NA; clone size: NA; J gene: TRBJ1-6; CDR3 DNA: TGTGCCAGTAGTATTGCCGGAGTCAATAATTCACCCCTCCACTTT; CDR3 protein: CASSIAGVNNSPLHF
V gene: TRBV7-9; D gene: TRBD2; clone size: few; J gene: TRBJ2-3; CDR3 DNA: TGTGCCAGCAGCTTAATCCAGCGGGGGGCTAGCACAGATACGCAGTATTTT; CDR3 protein: CASSLIQRGASTDTQYF
V gene: TRBV19; D gene: NA; clone size: NA; J gene: TRBJ1-5; CDR3 DNA: TGTGCCAGTAGTGGGGGCAGGGTACTATATAGCAATCAGCCCCAGCATTTT; CDR3 protein: CASSGGRVLYSNQPQHF
V gene: TRBV18; D gene: TRBD1; clone size: NA; J gene: TRBJ1-5; CDR3 DNA: TGTGCCAGCTCAGAGGGACAGGGTCATCAGCCCCAGCATTTT; CDR3 protein: CASSEGQGHQPQHF
V gene: TRBV5-1; D gene: NA; clone size: NA; J gene: TRBJ1-4; CDR3 DNA: TGCGCCAGCAGCTTGGTACCCCCTAGTGAAAAACTGTTTTTT; CDR3 protein: CASSLVPPSEKLFF
V gene: TRBV5-5; D gene: TRBD2; clone size: once; J gene: TRBJ2-3; CDR3 DNA: TGTGCCAGCAGCCTGGCCGGGACTAGCAGAACCTCCGATACGCAGTATTTT; CDR3 protein: CASSLAGTSRTSDTQYF
V gene: TRBV6-5; D gene: TRBD2; clone size: NA; J gene: TRBJ2-7; CDR3 DNA: TGTGCCAGCAGTTCCGGACTAGCCAACGAGCAGTACTTC; CDR3 protein: CASSSGLANEQYF
V gene: TRBV12-3/TRBV12-4; D gene: NA; clone size: NA; J gene: TRBJ1-2; CDR3 DNA: TGTGCCAGCAGTTTACAGGGAGGCTATGGCTACACCTTC; CDR3 protein: CASSLQGGYGYTF
V gene: TRBV19; D gene: NA; clone size: NA; J gene: TRBJ1-6; CDR3 DNA: TGTGCCAGTAGTATAGTTTTGGCAGGGGCGACTTCACCCCTCCACTTT; CDR3 protein: CASSIVLAGATSPLHF
V gene: TRBV27; D gene: NA; clone size: NA; J gene: TRBJ1-1; CDR3 DNA: TGTGCCAGCAGTTTTTCTATGAACACTGAAGCTTTCTTT; CDR3 protein: CASSFSMNTEAFF
V gene: TRBV27; D gene: TRBD1; clone size: NA; J gene: TRBJ2-2; CDR3 DNA: TGTGCCAGCAGTGAACAGGGGTACGTCGCCGGGGAGCTGTTTTTT; CDR3 protein: CASSEQGYVAGELFF
V gene: TRBV19; D gene: NA; clone size: NA; J gene: TRBJ1-1; CDR3 DNA: TGTGCCAGTAGTATTTCAGTGAACACTGAAGCTTTCTTT; CDR3 protein: CASSISVNTEAFF
V gene: TRBV3-1/TRBV3-2; D gene: NA; clone size: NA; J gene: TRBJ2-3; CDR3 DNA: TGTGCCAGCAGCTCTCCGGGTTCCCATACGCAGTATTTT; CDR3 protein: CASSSPGSHTQYF
V gene: TRBV4-3; D gene: TRBD1; clone size: NA; J gene: TRBJ1-2; CDR3 DNA: TGCGCCAGCAGCCAAGTGGGGACAGGGGTAGGCTACACCTTC; CDR3 protein: CASSQVGTGVGYTF
V gene: TRBV7-3; D gene: NA; clone size: NA; J gene: TRBJ2-1; CDR3 DNA: TGTGCCAGCAGCTTAACAAATAACAATGAGCAGTTCTTC; CDR3 protein: CASSLTNNNEQFF
V gene: TRBV5-1; D gene: NA; clone size: NA; J gene: TRBJ1-2; CDR3 DNA: TGCGCCAGCAGCTTGGCAGCTAACTATGGCTACACCTTC; CDR3 protein: CASSLAANYGYTF
V gene: TRBV3-1/TRBV3-2; D gene: NA; clone size: NA; J gene: TRBJ1-6; CDR3 DNA: TGTGCCAGCAGCCAAAGACCAGGGTCGAATTCACCCCTCCACTTT; CDR3 protein: CASSQRPGSNSPLHF
V gene: TRBV10-3; D gene: TRBD1; clone size: NA; J gene: TRBJ1-2; CDR3 DNA: TGTGCCATCTCGGGACAGCAAACTCTAGGGGGCTACACCTTC; CDR3 protein: CAISGQQTLGGYTF